The 27 T cell receptor beta chains below were found in one sample sequenced in a study of shared clonotypes between healthy human individuals (dated by TCRdb to 2019 to 2021). The library was made by the immunoSEQ multiplex PCR assay. The source is immuneACCESS, and TCRdb retained only in-frame sequences with V and J called. Part of the clones is not carried over; for the studies checked, unresolved V genes explain less than half of this, and the remainder is unexplained. In all, the sample holds about 2.3 million clones, and around 90% of those were seen once. 0.3% to 0.4% of the sample belongs to the ten largest clones. Sample: naive CD4+ T cells from PBMCs. This specimen's cell subset or site label, per the study, means: CD45RA+ positively selected. Receptors originate from a man between 18 and 29 years old in good health. Some clones in this sample may be carry-over from other donors' samples.

As for this clone: Other DNA sequences in the sample encode the same CDR3. V usage is TRBV5-1 and J usage is TRBJ2-1; TRBD1 matches at 9 bases. V lost 4 bases to trimming and J lost 6 bases; unmatched junction nucleotides: 5. The CDR3 runs to 14 residues. Germline-derived CDR1 and CDR2 are SGHRS and YFSETQ. Written as DNA, the CDR3 is TGCGCCAGCAGCCTGACAGGGGGTAGCAATGAGCAGTTCTTC. Residues: CASSLTGGSNEQFF.

The chain links TRBV29-1 to TRBJ1-2, with a possible D match to TRBD1 (5 bases). V lost 6 bases, J lost 0 bases, and 17 bases lay in between. The germline V gene has CDR1 SQVTM and CDR2 ANQGSEA. The CDR3 sequence is 15 residues long. CDR3 residues: CSVTKGASPNYGYTF. The CDR3 coding sequence is TGCAGCGTAACAAAAGGGGCCTCGCCTAACTATGGCTACACCTTC.

V usage is TRBV30 and J usage is TRBJ1-5; D perhaps matches TRBD1 (5 bases). Per germline, CDR1 GTSNPN and CDR2 SVGIG (reference sequence). This CDR3 has 14 residues. Between the trimmed V and J ends, which lost 1 base and 7 bases, there was a span of 14 bases. CDR3 nucleotides: TGTGCCTGGAGTGGGACTTCCAGGGAACAGCCCCAGCATTTT. Translation: CAWSGTSREQPQHF.

This clone was seen just once. The chain recombines TRBV12-2 with TRBJ2-5; TRBD2 reflects the table's D call only, with no check against the DNA. TRBV12-2 is flagged as a pseudogene. This CDR3 has 12 residues. CDR3 amino acids: CASGHSGETQYF. CDR3 nucleotides: TGTGCAAGTGGCCACTCCGGGGAGACCCAGTACTTC.

V and J are TRBV2 and TRBJ1-2; a weak D match, TRBD1 (5 bases). V was clipped by 6 bases and J by 4 bases, with 18 bases between them. The germline V gene has CDR1 SNHLY and CDR2 FYNNEI. The CDR3 sequence is 15 residues long. CDR3 residues: CASSYRPGGTYGYTF. In DNA, the CDR3 is TGTGCCAGCAGCTACAGACCCGGGGGGACCTATGGCTACACCTTC. Together with reference TRBV2 and TRBJ1-2, the CDR3 gives the full variable domain: EPEVTQTPSHQVTQMGQEVILRCVPISNHLYFYWYRQILGQKVEFLVSFYNNEISEKSEIFDDQFSVERPDGSNFTLKIRSTKLEDSAMYFCASSYRPGGTYGYTFGSGTRLTVV.

The chain joins TRBV27 to TRBJ2-7; D is perhaps TRBD1 (5 bases). The V gene's germline CDR1 is MNHEY and CDR2 SMNVEV (reference sequence). The CDR3 runs 10 residues. The CDR3 sequence is CVLGRYEQYF. CDR3 DNA: TGTGTATTGGGGCGCTACGAGCAGTACTTC.

The V and J genes are TRBV28 and TRBJ2-7; TRBD2 matches 8 bases. The CDR3 covers 16 residues. V lost 3 bases to trimming and J lost 2 bases; unmatched junction nucleotides: 9. From germline, CDR1 is MDHEN and CDR2 SYDVKM. This chain's CDR3 is CASSFSTHGRAYEQYF. The CDR3 DNA sequence: TGTGCCAGCAGTTTTTCCACACACGGGAGGGCCTACGAGCAGTACTTC.

V gene TRBV11-1 combines with J gene TRBJ1-2, with a possible D match to TRBD1 (5 bases). The CDR3 extends over 12 amino acids. Looked up from germline, CDR1 is SGHAT and CDR2 is FQDESV (reference sequence). The V end was cut by 11 bases, the J end by 2 bases, with 12 bases between. CDR3 sequence reads: CAVLGQNYGYTF. The CDR3 DNA sequence: TGTGCCGTCCTGGGGCAGAACTATGGCTACACCTTC. Full variable domain (missing parts from reference TRBV11-1 and TRBJ1-2): EAEVAQSPRYKITEKSQAVAFWCDPISGHATLYWYRQILGQGPELLVQFQDESVVDDSQLPKDRFSAERLKGVDSTLKIQPAELGDSAMYLCAVLGQNYGYTFGSGTRLTVV.

This sequence joins TRBV10-3 and TRBJ1-1; no firm D call. The CDR3 loop spans 14 amino acids. Germline CDR1 and CDR2: ENHRY and SYGVKD. The germline V and J ends were trimmed by 0 bases and 5 bases, with 10 bases remaining between them. CDR3 bases: TGTGCCATCAGTGAGTCCGGGTATACTACTGAAGCTTTCTTT. Amino acids: CAISESGYTTEAFF.

Of note for this clone: Other DNA sequences in this sample translate to the same CDR3. J is TRBJ2-7 and V is TRBV11-2; 7 nucleotides align to TRBD2. V shed 4 bases, J shed 0 bases, and the junction held 6 bases outside the gene matches. In germline, CDR1 is SGHAT, CDR2 FQNNGV. CDR3 length: 15 amino acids. The chain's CDR3 is CASSSLADSSYEQYF. The CDR3 region has the DNA TGTGCCAGCAGCTCCCTAGCGGATTCCTCCTACGAGCAGTACTTC.

The chain links TRBV15 to TRBJ1-2; D is undetermined. Germline V gene sequence: CDR1 LNHNV, CDR2 YYDKDF (reference sequence). This CDR3 comprises 11 residues. With 0 bases removed from V and 8 bases from J, the gap between germline ends came to 4 bases. The CDR3 nucleotides are TGTGCCACCAGCAGAGAGAGCGGCTACACCTTC. It codes for CATSRESGYTF.

The CDR3, as DNA: TGTGCCAGCAGTGAACGCTGGGCCCGCACAGATACGCAGTATTTT. Translation gives CASSERWARTDTQYF. The chain is built from TRBV2 and TRBJ2-3; unclear D gene. Germline assignment: CDR1 SNHLY and CDR2 FYNNEI. With 2 bases removed from V and 1 base from J, the gap between germline ends came to 10 bases. The CDR3 runs 15 residues. Drawing the rest from reference TRBV2 and TRBJ2-3, the complete variable domain is EPEVTQTPSHQVTQMGQEVILRCVPISNHLYFYWYRQILGQKVEFLVSFYNNEISEKSEIFDDQFSVERPDGSNFTLKIRSTKLEDSAMYFCASSERWARTDTQYFGPGTRLTVL.

V gene TRBV7-8 combines with J gene TRBJ1-1; D may be TRBD1 (5 bases). Trimming removed 5 bases at V and 9 bases at J, with 13 bases between. The CDR3 is 12 amino acids. Per the germline V gene, CDR1 is SGHVS and CDR2 is FQNEAQ. The CDR3 is CASSVPRGKAFF. DNA of the CDR3: TGTGCCAGCAGCGTTCCCCGGGGCAAAGCTTTCTTT.

The gene calls are TRBV12-5 and TRBJ2-4; 7 nucleotides match TRBD1. This CDR3 comprises 14 residues. Trimming at V came to 5 bases and at J to 7 bases, leaving 8 bases not matched to a gene. Germline CDR1 is LGHNT and CDR2 is FRNRAP. In DNA, the CDR3 is TGTGCTAGTGGTCAAGGGGGCTTGGGTAACATTCAGTACTTC. Its translation: CASGQGGLGNIQYF.

The gene calls are TRBV11-3 and TRBJ2-7, with 7 positions matching TRBD1. The V gene end was trimmed by 5 bases and the J gene end by 3 bases; junction bases not matched to a gene: 13. This CDR3 spans 16 amino acids. Germline CDR1 reads SGHNT; CDR2 reads YENEEA. The CDR3 region has the DNA TGTGCCAGCAGCCTTTTACCGGACAGGCTGGGCTACGAGCAGTACTTC. It codes for CASSLLPDRLGYEQYF. Together with reference TRBV11-3 and TRBJ2-7, the CDR3 gives the full variable domain: EAGVVQSPRYKIIEKKQPVAFWCNPISGHNTLYWYLQNLGQGPELLIRYENEEAVDDSQLPKDRFSAERLKGVDSTLKIQPAELGDSAVYLCASSLLPDRLGYEQYFGPGTRLTVT.

The chain carries TRBV19 and TRBJ2-7; D perhaps matches TRBD1 (5 bases). This CDR3 comprises 15 residues. V was shortened by 3 bases and J by 4 bases, with 16 bases between the two germline ends. Germline lookup yields CDR1 LNHDA and CDR2 SQIVND (reference sequence). This chain's CDR3 is CASSIRQFPSYEQYF. The CDR3 DNA follows: TGTGCCAGTAGTATCCGACAGTTCCCTTCTTACGAGCAGTACTTC.

J is TRBJ2-1 and V is TRBV2, with 9 bases aligning to TRBD2. The germline CDR1 and CDR2 sequences are SNHLY and FYNNEI. Losses at the gene ends were 3 bases for V and 6 bases for J; bases not matched to a gene: 9. The CDR3 length is 16 residues. CDR3 protein: CASSERRLAAPNEQFF. In nucleotides, the CDR3 is TGTGCCAGCAGTGAGCGACGACTAGCGGCTCCCAATGAGCAGTTCTTC. Full variable domain (rest looked up from reference TRBV2 and TRBJ2-1): EPEVTQTPSHQVTQMGQEVILRCVPISNHLYFYWYRQILGQKVEFLVSFYNNEISEKSEIFDDQFSVERPDGSNFTLKIRSTKLEDSAMYFCASSERRLAAPNEQFFGPGTRLTVL.

The CDR3 bases are TGTGCCAGCGCTCTTTTGGGAGGACCGGGGGGAGAGCAGTTCTTC. It encodes CASALLGGPGGEQFF. The chain carries TRBV2 and TRBJ2-1, with 7 bases aligning to TRBD2. The germline CDR1 and CDR2 sequences are SNHLY and FYNNEI. This CDR3 contains 15 residues. J lost 10 bases, V lost 8 bases, and 17 bases had no gene match.

The chain is built from TRBV5-1 and TRBJ2-5; 12 bases agree with TRBD2. The CDR3 is made up of 18 amino acids. With 1 base clipped from V and 0 bases from J, the junction kept 7 bases outside the gene matches. Germline V gene lookup returns CDR1 SGHRS and CDR2 YFSETQ. The CDR3 spells CASSLYGTSGRYQETQYF. The DNA of the CDR3 is TGCGCCAGCAGCTTGTATGGGACTAGCGGGCGGTACCAAGAGACCCAGTACTTC.

This chain joins TRBV9 and TRBJ2-7; 11 bases fit TRBD2. The CDR3 covers 18 residues. Germline assignment: CDR1 SGDLS and CDR2 YYNGEE. The trim removed 4 bases at V and 4 bases at J, leaving 16 bases unmatched. CDR3 nucleotides: TGTGCCAGCAGCACCCGAATCGATACTAGCGGGAGCTCTTACGAGCAGTACTTC. The encoded protein is CASSTRIDTSGSSYEQYF. The whole variable domain, filled in from reference TRBV9 and TRBJ2-7, reads DSGVTQTPKHLITATGQRVTLRCSPRSGDLSVYWYQQSLDQGLQFLIQYYNGEERAKGNILERFSAQQFPDLHSELNLSSLELGDSALYFCASSTRIDTSGSSYEQYFGPGTRLTVT.

Concerning this clone itself: Other DNA sequences from this sample encode an identical CDR3 as well. J is TRBJ2-5 and V is TRBV7-9; a weak D match, TRBD2 (5 bases). Looked up from germline, CDR1 is SEHNR and CDR2 is FQNEAQ (reference sequence). The ends were cut back, 2 bases at V and 5 bases at J, with 6 bases in the middle. The CDR3 runs 12 residues. CDR3 DNA: TGTGCCAGCAGCTTATGGAGGGAGACCCAGTACTTC. This codes for CASSLWRETQYF.

The gene calls are TRBV6-5 and TRBJ2-7, with D perhaps matching TRBD1 or TRBD2 (5 bases each). The germline V gene encodes CDR1 MNHEY and CDR2 SVGAGI. The CDR3 covers 16 residues. V gave up 3 bases and J gave up 0 bases, with 15 bases separating them. The CDR3 nucleotides read TGTGCCAGCAGTTATGGGGGAAGAACTAGCTCCTACGAGCAGTACTTC. Its translation is CASSYGGRTSSYEQYF.

The chain recombines TRBV2 with TRBJ1-1, with 8 bases lining up with TRBD1. The CDR3 spans 13 residues. With V trimmed by 10 bases and J by 4 bases, 8 bases remained unmatched. Germline assignment: CDR1 SNHLY and CDR2 FYNNEI. The CDR3 region is CATGTGGFTEAFF. Here the CDR3 DNA reads TGTGCCACCGGGACAGGCGGCTTCACTGAAGCTTTCTTT.

On this clone itself: Distinct nucleotide sequences in the sample also encode this CDR3. V is TRBV5-1 and J is TRBJ1-5; 7 bases match TRBD1. V shed 2 bases, J shed 5 bases, and the junction held 4 bases outside the gene matches. This CDR3 comprises 14 residues. The germline CDR1 and CDR2 sequences are SGHRS and YFSETQ. The CDR3 nucleotides read TGCGCCAGCAGCTTAGGGACAGTCGATCAGCCCCAGCATTTT. As protein: CASSLGTVDQPQHF.

The chain combines TRBV27 with TRBJ1-1; 7 bases are a match to TRBD1. The CDR3 runs 15 residues. J was trimmed by 1 base and V by 1 base; bases with no gene match: 3. Germline V gene data show CDR1 as MNHEY and CDR2 as SMNVEV (reference sequence). The CDR3 loop is CASSLFRGANTEAFF. In DNA, the CDR3 is TGTGCCAGCAGTTTATTCAGGGGGGCGAACACTGAAGCTTTCTTT.

This clone appeared once. Other DNA variants within this sample encode the same CDR3. The chain links TRBV7-2 to TRBJ2-1; TRBD2 aligns across 9 bases. Germline assignment: CDR1 SGHTA and CDR2 FQGNSA. CDR3 size: 15 residues. Trimming took 1 base from V and 5 from J; bases not matched to a gene: 3. The CDR3 is CASSLVSGGNNEQFF. The CDR3 DNA reads as TGTGCCAGCAGCTTAGTTAGCGGGGGTAACAATGAGCAGTTCTTC.

The chain uses TRBV9 and TRBJ2-7; D gene ambiguous. Trimming removed 6 bases from V and 3 bases from J, with 13 bases in between. The germline CDR1 and CDR2 sequences are SGDLS and YYNGEE. The CDR3 is 13 amino acids. The CDR3 DNA reads TGTGCCAGCAATCCGGACGGTTACTACGAGCAGTACTTC. Residues: CASNPDGYYEQYF.